This T cell receptor (beta chain) emerged from a study of blood T cell repertoires in COVID-19. Some clones are missing from TCRdb's copy, which holds only in-frame ones; the method was immunoSEQ multiplex PCR. The sample lists some 110,000 clones; roughly 80% were seen once. Trimming took off 4 bases at V and 0 bases at J, with 13 bases between the two ends. Germline values: CDR1 SGDLS, CDR2 YYNGEE. CDR3 length: 16 residues. This chain connects TRBV9 to TRBJ2-2; D not resolved. Sequenced: peripheral blood. This TCR was recovered from a woman aged 80 or over with acute or convalescent COVID-19. CDR3 DNA sequence: TGTGCCAGCAGCCCTCACAGTGGATCGAACACCGGGGAGCTGTTTTTT. The encoded protein is CASSPHSGSNTGELFF.